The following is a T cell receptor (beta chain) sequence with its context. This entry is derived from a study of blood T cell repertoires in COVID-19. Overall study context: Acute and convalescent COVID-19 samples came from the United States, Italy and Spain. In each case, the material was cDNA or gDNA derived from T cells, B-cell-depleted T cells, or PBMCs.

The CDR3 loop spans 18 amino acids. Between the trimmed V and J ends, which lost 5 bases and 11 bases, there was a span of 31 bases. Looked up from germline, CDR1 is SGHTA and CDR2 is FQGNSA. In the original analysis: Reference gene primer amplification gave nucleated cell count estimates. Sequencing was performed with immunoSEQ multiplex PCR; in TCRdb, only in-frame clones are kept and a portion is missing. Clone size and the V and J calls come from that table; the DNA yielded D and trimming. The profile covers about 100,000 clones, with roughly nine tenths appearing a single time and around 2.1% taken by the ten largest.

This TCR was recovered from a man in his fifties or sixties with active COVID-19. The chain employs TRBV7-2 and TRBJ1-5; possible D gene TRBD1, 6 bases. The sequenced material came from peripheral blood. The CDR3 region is CASSPHGEGGRWVTAQHF. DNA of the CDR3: TGTGCCAGCAGCCCGCATGGGGAGGGGGGCAGGTGGGTTACGGCCCAGCATTTT.